The rows below give T cell receptor beta chains drawn from one sample of a study of CD8+CD57+ T cells in acquired aplastic anemia. TCRdb redid the calling of the reads with MiXCR, one entry per CDR3 protein. The table includes roughly 180,000 distinct CDR3 sequences, under 70% detected once. Source material: sorted CD4+, CD8+, or CD8+CD57+ T cells (not recorded which) from PBMCs. These receptors were taken from a human donor with severe aplastic anemia or a healthy control (not recorded which). The CDR3 runs from the conserved cysteine through the conserved F or W. The order of the fields is V gene, J gene, clone size, D gene, CDR3 protein, CDR3 DNA. A D gene is named only where the DNA matches it firmly. Size tells how often a clone was seen (once, few, many) or the class of an expanded clone, and some rows leave it out.

TRBV7-9	TRBJ1-2	once	.	CASSLVQGRSDGYTF	TGTGCCAGCAGCTTAGTCCAGGGTAGGAGCGATGGCTACACCTTC
TRBV30	TRBJ2-7	once	TRBD2	CAWSVQAGGPYEQYF	TGTGCCTGGAGTGTACAAGCGGGGGGGCCTTATGAGCAGTACTTC
TRBV7-2	TRBJ2-3	.	.	CASRRGGPTPDTQYF	TGTGCCAGCAGAAGGGGGGGCCCTACCCCAGATACGCAGTATTTT
TRBV9	TRBJ1-6	many	.	CASSPPGDRLHF	TGTGCCAGCAGCCCCCCGGGGGACCGTCTCCACTTT
TRBV20-1	TRBJ2-7	.	.	CSATAGTPPYEQYF	TGCAGTGCAACCGCGGGAACGCCTCCCTACGAGCAGTACTTC
TRBV19	TRBJ1-1	many	.	CASTLSGGTEAFF	TGTGCCAGTACTCTATCAGGAGGCACTGAAGCTTTCTTT
TRBV7-9	TRBJ1-3	few	.	CASSPRDSGNTIYF	TGTGCCAGCAGCCCCCGTGACTCTGGAAACACCATATATTTT
TRBV7-9	TRBJ2-5	.	.	CASSPTKGGETQYF	TGTGCCAGCAGCCCAACGAAGGGGGGAGAGACCCAGTACTTC
TRBV7-6	TRBJ1-1	.	.	CASSHGTGAFF	TGTGCCAGCAGCCATGGTACCGGAGCTTTCTTT
TRBV20-1	TRBJ2-3	.	TRBD1	CSASLLQGDTQYF	TGCAGTGCTAGCCTCCTACAGGGGGATACGCAGTATTTT
TRBV24-1	TRBJ2-3	.	.	CATPRRVITDTQYF	TGTGCCACCCCAAGGAGGGTCATCACAGATACGCAGTATTTT
TRBV7-2	TRBJ2-3	.	.	CASSFEGRTDTQYF	TGTGCCAGCAGCTTTGAGGGCAGGACAGATACGCAGTATTTT
TRBV30	TRBJ2-1	.	TRBD2	CAWKGLAGGNNEQFF	TGTGCCTGGAAAGGACTAGCGGGGGGAAACAATGAGCAGTTCTTC
TRBV19	TRBJ1-1	.	.	CASSIVPVANTEAFF	TGTGCCAGTAGTATCGTCCCGGTCGCGAACACTGAAGCTTTCTTT
TRBV7-6	TRBJ1-1	.	TRBD1	CASSLRDVGQEAFF	TGTGCCAGCAGCTTAAGGGATGTGGGACAGGAAGCTTTCTTT
TRBV7-8	TRBJ2-1	few	.	CASSLGAAFNEQFF	TGTGCCAGCAGCTTAGGGGCAGCCTTCAATGAGCAGTTCTTC
TRBV2	TRBJ1-2	few	.	CASSEPGLPF	TGTGCCAGCAGTGAGCCCGGCTTGCCCTTC
TRBV24-1	TRBJ2-5	few	TRBD1	CATSDQDRVQETQYF	TGTGCCACCAGTGACCAAGACAGGGTCCAAGAGACCCAGTACTTC
TRBV6-1	TRBJ2-1	many	.	CASSEGGENNEQFF	TGTGCCAGCAGTGAGGGCGGGGAGAACAATGAGCAGTTCTTC
TRBV5-4	TRBJ1-5	.	.	CTSSLGGANQPQHF	TGTACCAGCAGCTTGGGGGGGGCGAATCAGCCCCAGCATTTT
TRBV25-1	TRBJ2-5	.	TRBD1	CASSEMGTGEWGGTQYF	TGTGCCAGCAGTGAGATGGGGACAGGGGAATGGGGGGGGACCCAGTACTTC
TRBV10-3	TRBJ2-5	.	.	CAISESQEKETQYF	TGTGCCATCAGTGAGTCTCAGGAAAAAGAGACCCAGTACTTC
TRBV20-1	TRBJ1-1	.	TRBD1	CSARVTGVNTEAFF	TGCAGTGCTAGAGTGACAGGGGTCAACACTGAAGCTTTCTTT
TRBV9	TRBJ1-2	.	TRBD1	CASSAEIGRGYGYTF	TGTGCCAGCAGCGCCGAAATAGGCAGGGGGTATGGCTACACCTTC
TRBV4-3	TRBJ1-2	.	.	CASSLARAGRGYTF	TGCGCCAGCAGCTTAGCGCGGGCAGGGAGAGGCTACACCTTC
TRBV9	TRBJ2-2	many	.	CASSADTGELFF	TGTGCCAGCAGCGCAGACACCGGGGAGCTGTTTTTT
TRBV6-5	TRBJ2-7	many	.	CASSFGTSYEQYF	TGTGCCAGCAGTTTCGGGACATCCTACGAGCAGTACTTC
TRBV6-4	TRBJ2-3	.	.	CASSRQPYDTDTQYF	TGTGCCAGCAGTAGACAACCCTATGACACAGATACGCAGTATTTT
TRBV20-1	TRBJ1-1	.	.	CSASPAAFNTEAFF	TGCAGTGCTTCCCCCGCGGCATTCAACACTGAAGCTTTCTTT
TRBV4-1	TRBJ2-7	.	TRBD1	CASRQPGTGEYKQYF	TGCGCCAGCAGACAACCCGGGACAGGGGAATATAAGCAGTACTTC
TRBV7-2	TRBJ1-4	.	.	CASSASGANEKLFF	TGTGCCAGCAGCGCCTCGGGAGCTAATGAAAAACTGTTTTTT
TRBV7-3	TRBJ2-1	.	.	CASSLGTPTYNEQFF	TGTGCCAGCAGCTTAGGGACCCCTACCTACAATGAGCAGTTCTTC
TRBV20-1	TRBJ1-1	.	.	CSAQDGQKGSVTEAFF	TGCAGTGCTCAAGACGGGCAGAAAGGGAGTGTCACTGAAGCTTTCTTT
TRBV5-1	TRBJ1-2	.	.	CASNPGQNYGYTF	TGCGCCAGCAACCCGGGACAAAACTATGGCTACACCTTC
TRBV7-2	TRBJ1-2	.	TRBD1	CASSSAPTGTGVGYTF	TGTGCCAGCAGCTCCGCGCCAACCGGGACAGGGGTTGGCTACACCTTC
TRBV29-1	TRBJ1-2	.	.	CSVDPTEDYTF	TGCAGCGTTGACCCGACAGAGGATTACACCTTC
TRBV7-6	TRBJ2-2	.	.	CASSLAGRELFF	TGTGCCAGCAGCTTAGCGGGGCGGGAGCTGTTTTTT
TRBV28	TRBJ2-5	.	TRBD1	CASSLSPGQGTQETQYF	TGTGCCAGCAGTTTATCCCCTGGACAGGGGACGCAAGAGACCCAGTACTTC
TRBV20-1	TRBJ2-5	.	TRBD2	CSARGLLAKETQYF	TGCAGTGCTAGAGGGCTACTAGCGAAAGAGACCCAGTACTTC
TRBV10-3	TRBJ2-3	once	TRBD2	CAISESSGPYTDTQYF	TGTGCCATCAGTGAGTCTAGCGGGCCATACACAGATACGCAGTATTTT
TRBV10-2	TRBJ2-2	.	.	CASRPPGVGAGELFF	TGCGCCAGCAGACCTCCTGGCGTTGGCGCCGGGGAGCTGTTTTTT
TRBV10-3	TRBJ2-1	.	.	CAISESGPYNEQFF	TGTGCCATCAGTGAGTCTGGACCTTACAATGAGCAGTTCTTC
TRBV4-1	TRBJ1-1	.	.	CASSSGEPAEAFF	TGCGCCAGCAGCTCTGGGGAGCCAGCCGAAGCTTTCTTT
TRBV4-2	TRBJ2-7	many	TRBD1	CASSQSGTGDYEQYF	TGTGCCAGCAGCCAGTCCGGGACAGGAGACTACGAGCAGTACTTC
TRBV6-5	TRBJ2-7	.	TRBD1	CAVWDRYYEQYF	TGTGCTGTTTGGGACAGATACTACGAGCAGTACTTC
TRBV7-9	TRBJ2-1	.	.	CASSGRLDNEQFF	TGTGCCAGCAGCGGGAGGCTAGACAATGAGCAGTTCTTC
TRBV4-1	TRBJ1-1	.	.	CASSQEGVLGNTEAFF	TGCGCCAGCAGCCAAGAAGGAGTACTGGGGAACACTGAAGCTTTCTTT
TRBV20-1	TRBJ2-7	.	.	CSAGGKSYEQYF	TGCAGTGCGGGGGGCAAGTCCTACGAGCAGTACTTC
TRBV19	TRBJ2-7	few	TRBD1	CASSMDRGTEQYF	TGTGCCAGTAGTATGGACAGGGGTACCGAGCAGTACTTC